This T cell receptor (beta chain) was sequenced in a study of T cell responses to AZD1222 COVID-19 vaccine. Study results and caveats: None of the repertoires were sampled until the peak T cell response had passed.

This clone was detected once. Its antigen is not known. CDR3 length equals 16 residues. V lost 6 bases to trimming and J lost 0 bases; unmatched junction nucleotides: 6. Germline lookup yields CDR1 MDHEN and CDR2 SYDVKM. Profiling relied on immunoSEQ multiplex PCR, and the TCRdb table lists in-frame clones only, not all of them. This sample has some 150,000 clones, with 85% to 90% found just once. The material was peripheral blood, obtained 28 days after the second dose of the MenACWY control vaccine. The source of this sequence is an adult who received the MenACWY meningococcal vaccine as a control. The chain links TRBV28 to TRBJ2-7; TRBD2 aligns across 12 bases. CDR3 nucleotide sequence: TGTGCCAGCAGCTGGACTAGCGGGATCAGCTCCTACGAGCAGTACTTC. Translated: CASSWTSGISSYEQYF.